This T cell receptor (beta chain) was identified in a study of blood T cell repertoires in COVID-19. The CDR3 consists of 15 residues. Germline-derived CDR1 and CDR2 are MNHEY and SMNVEV (reference sequence). The V segment lost 3 bases and the J segment 3 bases; nucleotides outside the gene matches: 5. Per the authors' pipeline: Amplifying reference gene primers gave estimates of nucleated cell counts. TCRdb's copy holds only in-frame clones and misses some; the assay was immunoSEQ multiplex PCR. V, J and clone size were drawn from that table, and D and trimming were deduced from the DNA. The sample records around 300,000 clones, around 92% being singletons. Those enrolled, adults aged roughly 18 to 95 years, came from about two dozen US areas.

Sequenced input: PBMCs or T cells enriched from blood (not recorded which). The receptor comes from a woman aged 30 to 39 who had recovered from COVID-19. The rearrangement joins TRBV27 to TRBJ2-5; TRBD1 matches at 9 bases. In nucleotides, the CDR3 is TGTGCCAGCAGTTTCCATGGGACAGGGAAAGAGACCCAGTACTTC. It codes for CASSFHGTGKETQYF.